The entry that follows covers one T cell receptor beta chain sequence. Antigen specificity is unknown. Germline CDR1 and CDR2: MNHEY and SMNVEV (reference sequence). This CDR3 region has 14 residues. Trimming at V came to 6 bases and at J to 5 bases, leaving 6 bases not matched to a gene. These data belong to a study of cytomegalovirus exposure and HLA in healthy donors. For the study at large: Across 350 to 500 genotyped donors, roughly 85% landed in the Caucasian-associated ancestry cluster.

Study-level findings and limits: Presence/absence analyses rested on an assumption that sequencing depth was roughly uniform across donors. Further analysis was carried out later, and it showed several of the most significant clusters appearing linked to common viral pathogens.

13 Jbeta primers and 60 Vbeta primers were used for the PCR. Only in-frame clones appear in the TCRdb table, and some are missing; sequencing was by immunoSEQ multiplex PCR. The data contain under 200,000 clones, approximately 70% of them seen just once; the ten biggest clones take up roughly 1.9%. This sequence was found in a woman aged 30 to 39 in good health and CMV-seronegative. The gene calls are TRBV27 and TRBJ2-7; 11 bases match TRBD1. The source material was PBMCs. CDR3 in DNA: TGTGCCAGCAGCTTGGACAGGGGGCTCGACGAGCAGTACTTC. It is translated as CASSLDRGLDEQYF.